This T cell receptor beta chain was identified during a study of CD8 T cells in ankylosing spondylitis. This CDR3 is 16 amino acids long. V was clipped by 5 bases and J by 2 bases, with 20 bases between them. Germline lookup yields CDR1 SGDLS and CDR2 YYNGEE. Whole-study findings and limits: What appeared characteristic of ankylosing spondylitis blood was a TCR beta motif of under 10 highly homologous variants.

TCRdb used MiXCR to reprocess the 5' RACE reads, holding one entry per CDR3 protein. The sample records 200,000 to 250,000 distinct CDR3 sequences, 7.3% being singletons. This clonotype was counted ten times or more. Its antigen is as yet unknown. The sample comprised blood, either unsorted or a sorted T cell fraction (not recorded which). This sequence was found in a male donor with ankylosing spondylitis. J is TRBJ2-7 and V is TRBV9, with D maybe TRBD1 (7 bases). The chain's CDR3 is CASSWGAKGQTYEQYF. CDR3 DNA: TGTGCCAGCAGTTGGGGGGCCAAGGGACAGACCTACGAGCAGTACTTC.